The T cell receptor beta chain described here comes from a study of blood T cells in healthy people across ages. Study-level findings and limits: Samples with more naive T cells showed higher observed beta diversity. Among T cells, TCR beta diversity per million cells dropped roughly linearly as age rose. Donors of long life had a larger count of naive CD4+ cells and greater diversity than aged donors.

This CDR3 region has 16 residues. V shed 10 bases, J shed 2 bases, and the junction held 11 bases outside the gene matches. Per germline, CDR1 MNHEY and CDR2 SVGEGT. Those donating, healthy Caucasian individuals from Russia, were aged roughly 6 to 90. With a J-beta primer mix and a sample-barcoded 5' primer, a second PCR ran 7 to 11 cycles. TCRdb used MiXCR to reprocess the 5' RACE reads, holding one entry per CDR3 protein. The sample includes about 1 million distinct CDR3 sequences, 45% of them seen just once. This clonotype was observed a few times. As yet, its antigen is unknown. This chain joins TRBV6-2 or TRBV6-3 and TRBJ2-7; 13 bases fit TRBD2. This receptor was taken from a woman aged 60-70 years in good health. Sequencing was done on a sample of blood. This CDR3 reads CATKSETSGRAYEQYF. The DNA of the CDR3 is TGTGCCACCAAGTCCGAAACTAGCGGGAGGGCCTACGAGCAGTACTTC.